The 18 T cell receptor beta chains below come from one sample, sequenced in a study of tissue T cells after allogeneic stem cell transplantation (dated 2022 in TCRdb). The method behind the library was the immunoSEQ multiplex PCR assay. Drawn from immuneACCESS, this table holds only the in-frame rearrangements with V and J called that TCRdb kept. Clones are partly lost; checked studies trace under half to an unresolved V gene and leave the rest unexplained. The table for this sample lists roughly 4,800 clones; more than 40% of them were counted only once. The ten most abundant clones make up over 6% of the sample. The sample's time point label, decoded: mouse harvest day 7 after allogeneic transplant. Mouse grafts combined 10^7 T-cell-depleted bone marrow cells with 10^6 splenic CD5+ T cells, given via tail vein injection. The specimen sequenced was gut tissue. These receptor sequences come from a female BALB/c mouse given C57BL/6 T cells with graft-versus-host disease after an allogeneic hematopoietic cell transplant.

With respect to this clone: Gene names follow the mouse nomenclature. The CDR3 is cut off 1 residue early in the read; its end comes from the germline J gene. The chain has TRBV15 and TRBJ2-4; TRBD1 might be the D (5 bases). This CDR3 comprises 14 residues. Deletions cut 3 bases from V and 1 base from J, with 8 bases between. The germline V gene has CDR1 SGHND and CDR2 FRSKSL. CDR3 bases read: TGTGCCAGCAGTTTGAGGGGAGGTCAAAACACCTTGTAC. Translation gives CASSLRGGQNTLY. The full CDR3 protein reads CASSLRGGQNTLYF.

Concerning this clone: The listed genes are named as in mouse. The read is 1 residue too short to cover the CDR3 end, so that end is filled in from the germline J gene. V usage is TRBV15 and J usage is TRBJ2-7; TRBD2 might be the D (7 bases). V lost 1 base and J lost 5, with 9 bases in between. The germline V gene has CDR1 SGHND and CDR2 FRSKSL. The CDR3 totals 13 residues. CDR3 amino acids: CASSLVGGHEQYF. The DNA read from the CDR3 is TGTGCCAGCAGTTTAGTTGGGGGGCATGAACAGTAC.

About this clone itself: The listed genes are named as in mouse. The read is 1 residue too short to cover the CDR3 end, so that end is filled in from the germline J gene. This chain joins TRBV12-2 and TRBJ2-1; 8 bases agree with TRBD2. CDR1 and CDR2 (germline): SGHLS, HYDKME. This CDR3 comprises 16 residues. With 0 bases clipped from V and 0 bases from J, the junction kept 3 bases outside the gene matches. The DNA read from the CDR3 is TGTGCCAGCTCTCTCTGGGGGGGATATAACTATGCTGAGCAGTTC. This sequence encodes CASSLWGGYNYAEQF. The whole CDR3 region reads CASSLWGGYNYAEQFF.

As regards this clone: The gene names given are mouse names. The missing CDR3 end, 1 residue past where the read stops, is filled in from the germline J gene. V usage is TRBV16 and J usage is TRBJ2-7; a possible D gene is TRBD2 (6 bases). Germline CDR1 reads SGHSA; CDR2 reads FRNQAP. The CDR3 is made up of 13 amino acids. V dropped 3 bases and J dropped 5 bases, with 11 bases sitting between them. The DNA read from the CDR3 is TGTGCAAGCAGCTTGGGGGGTAGCCATGAACAGTAC. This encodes CASSLGGSHEQY. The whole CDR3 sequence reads CASSLGGSHEQYF.

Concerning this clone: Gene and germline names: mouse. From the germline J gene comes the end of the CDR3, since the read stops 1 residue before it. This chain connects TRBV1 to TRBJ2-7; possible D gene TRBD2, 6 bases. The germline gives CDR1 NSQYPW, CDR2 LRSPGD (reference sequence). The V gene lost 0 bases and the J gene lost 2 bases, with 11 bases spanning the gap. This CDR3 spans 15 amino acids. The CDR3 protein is CTCSADWGRTYEQYF. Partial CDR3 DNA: TGCACCTGCAGTGCAGACTGGGGTAGAACCTATGAACAGTAC.

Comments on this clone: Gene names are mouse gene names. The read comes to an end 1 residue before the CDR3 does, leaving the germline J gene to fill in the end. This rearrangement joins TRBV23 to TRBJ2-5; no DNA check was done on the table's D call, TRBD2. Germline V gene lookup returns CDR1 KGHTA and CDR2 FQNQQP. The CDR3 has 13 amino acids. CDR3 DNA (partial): TGCTCCAGCAGTCCGCTGGGGGAAGACACCCAGTAC. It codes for CSSSPLGEDTQY. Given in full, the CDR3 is CSSSPLGEDTQYF.

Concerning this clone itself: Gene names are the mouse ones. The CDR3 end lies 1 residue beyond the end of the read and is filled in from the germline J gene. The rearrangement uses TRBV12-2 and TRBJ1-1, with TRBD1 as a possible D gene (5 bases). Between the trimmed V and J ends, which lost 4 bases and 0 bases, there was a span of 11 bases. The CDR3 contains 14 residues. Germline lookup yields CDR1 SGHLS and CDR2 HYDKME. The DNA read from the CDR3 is TGTGCCAGCTCCTCCACAGGAGCAAACACAGAAGTCTTC. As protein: CASSSTGANTEVF. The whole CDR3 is CASSSTGANTEVFF.

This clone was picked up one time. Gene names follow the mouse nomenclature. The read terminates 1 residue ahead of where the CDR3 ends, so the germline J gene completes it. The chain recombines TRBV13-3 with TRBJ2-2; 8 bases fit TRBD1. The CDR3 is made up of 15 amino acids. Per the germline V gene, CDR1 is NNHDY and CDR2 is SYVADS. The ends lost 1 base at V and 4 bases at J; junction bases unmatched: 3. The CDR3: CASSDQGAGTGQLYF. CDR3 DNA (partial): TGTGCCAGCAGTGATCAGGGGGCTGGCACCGGGCAGCTCTAC. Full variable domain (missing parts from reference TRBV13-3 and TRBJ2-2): EAAVTQSPRSKVAVTGGKVTLSCHQTNNHDYMYWYRQDTGHGLRLIHYSYVADSTEKGDIPDGYKASRPSQENFSLILELASLSQTAVYFCASSDQGAGTGQLYFGEGSKLTVL.

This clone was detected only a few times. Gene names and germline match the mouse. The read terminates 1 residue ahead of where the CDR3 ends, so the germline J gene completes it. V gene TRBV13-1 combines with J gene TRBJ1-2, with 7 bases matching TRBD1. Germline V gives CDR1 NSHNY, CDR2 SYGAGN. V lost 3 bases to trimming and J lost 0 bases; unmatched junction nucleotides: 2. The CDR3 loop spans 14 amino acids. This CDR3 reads CASSGDRTNSDYTF. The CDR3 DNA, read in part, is TGTGCCAGCAGTGGGGACAGAACAAACTCCGACTACACC.

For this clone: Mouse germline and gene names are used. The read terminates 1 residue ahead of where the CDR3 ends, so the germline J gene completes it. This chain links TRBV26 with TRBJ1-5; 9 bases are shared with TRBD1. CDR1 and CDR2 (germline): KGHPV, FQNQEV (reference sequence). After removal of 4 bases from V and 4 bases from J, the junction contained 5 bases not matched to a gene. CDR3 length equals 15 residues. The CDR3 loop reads CASSPYRGQNQAPLF. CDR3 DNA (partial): TGTGCCAGCAGTCCATACAGGGGGCAGAACCAGGCTCCGCTT.

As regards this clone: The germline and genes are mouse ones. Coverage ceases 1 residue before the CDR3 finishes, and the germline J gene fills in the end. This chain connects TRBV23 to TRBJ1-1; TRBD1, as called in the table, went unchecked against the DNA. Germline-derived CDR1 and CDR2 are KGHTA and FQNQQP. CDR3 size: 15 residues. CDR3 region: CSSSQLQGGDTEVFF. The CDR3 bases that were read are TGCTCCAGCAGTCAACTGCAGGGAGGAGACACAGAAGTCTTC.

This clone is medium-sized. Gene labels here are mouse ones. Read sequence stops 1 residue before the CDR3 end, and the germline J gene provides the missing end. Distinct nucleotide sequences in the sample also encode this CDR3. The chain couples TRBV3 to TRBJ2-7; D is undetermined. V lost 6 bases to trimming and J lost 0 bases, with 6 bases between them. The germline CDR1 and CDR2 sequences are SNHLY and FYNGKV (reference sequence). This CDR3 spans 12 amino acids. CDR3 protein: CASSPSSYEQYF. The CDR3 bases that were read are TGTGCCAGCAGTCCCAGCTCCTATGAACAGTAC.

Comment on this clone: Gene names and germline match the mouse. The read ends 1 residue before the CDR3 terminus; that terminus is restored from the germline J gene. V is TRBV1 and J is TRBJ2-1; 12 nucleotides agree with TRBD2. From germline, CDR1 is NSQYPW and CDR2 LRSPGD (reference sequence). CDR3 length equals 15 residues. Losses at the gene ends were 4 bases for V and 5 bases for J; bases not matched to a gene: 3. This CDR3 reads CTCSGLGGRNAEQFF. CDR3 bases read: TGCACCTGCAGTGGACTGGGGGGGCGGAATGCTGAGCAGTTC.

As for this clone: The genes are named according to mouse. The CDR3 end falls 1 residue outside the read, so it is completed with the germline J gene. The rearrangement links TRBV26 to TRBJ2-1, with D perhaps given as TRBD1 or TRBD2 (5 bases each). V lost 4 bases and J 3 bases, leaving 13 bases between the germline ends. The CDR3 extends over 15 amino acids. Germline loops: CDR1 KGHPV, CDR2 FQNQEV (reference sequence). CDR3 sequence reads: CASSPRGGGYAEQFF. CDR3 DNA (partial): TGTGCCAGCAGTCCACGCGGCGGGGGCTATGCTGAGCAGTTC.

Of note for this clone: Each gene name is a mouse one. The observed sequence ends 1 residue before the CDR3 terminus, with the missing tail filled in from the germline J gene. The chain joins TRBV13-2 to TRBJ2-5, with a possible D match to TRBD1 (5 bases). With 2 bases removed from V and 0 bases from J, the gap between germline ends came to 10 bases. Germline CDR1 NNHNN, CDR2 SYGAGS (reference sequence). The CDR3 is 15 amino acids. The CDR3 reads CASGEAGINQDTQYF. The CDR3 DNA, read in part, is TGTGCCAGCGGTGAAGCAGGGATTAACCAAGACACCCAGTAC.

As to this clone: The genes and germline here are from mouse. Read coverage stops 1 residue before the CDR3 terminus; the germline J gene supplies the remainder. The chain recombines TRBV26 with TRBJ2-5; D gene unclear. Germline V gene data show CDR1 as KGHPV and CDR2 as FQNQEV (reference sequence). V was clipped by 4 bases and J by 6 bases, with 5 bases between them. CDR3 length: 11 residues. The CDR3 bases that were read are TGTGCCAGCAGTCCCGGTGACACCCAGTAC. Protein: CASSPGDTQY. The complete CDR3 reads CASSPGDTQYF.

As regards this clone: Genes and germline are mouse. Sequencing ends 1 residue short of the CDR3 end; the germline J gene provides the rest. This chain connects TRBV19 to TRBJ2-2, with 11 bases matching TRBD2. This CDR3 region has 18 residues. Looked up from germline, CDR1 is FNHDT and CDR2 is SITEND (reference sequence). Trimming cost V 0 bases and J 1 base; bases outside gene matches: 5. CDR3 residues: CASSIVTGGGGNTGQLYF. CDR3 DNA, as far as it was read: TGTGCCAGCAGTATAGTGACTGGGGGGGGCGGAAACACCGGGCAGCTCTAC.

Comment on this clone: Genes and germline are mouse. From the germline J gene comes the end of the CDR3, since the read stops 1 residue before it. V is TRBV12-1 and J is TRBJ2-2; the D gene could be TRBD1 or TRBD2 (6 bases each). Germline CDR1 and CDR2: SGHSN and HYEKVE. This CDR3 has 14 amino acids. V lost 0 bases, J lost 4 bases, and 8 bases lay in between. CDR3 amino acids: CASSLGGGTGQLYF. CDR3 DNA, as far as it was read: TGTGCCAGCTCTCTCGGGGGCGGCACCGGGCAGCTCTAC.